The 16 T cell receptor beta chains below were found in one sample sequenced in a study of blood T cells in healthy people across ages (dated by TCRdb to about 2015). Library method: 5' RACE. TCRdb names Illumina HiSeq 2500 as the instrument used. The second PCR ran for roughly 7 to 12 cycles and used a J-beta primer mix along with a sample-barcoded 5' primer. TCRdb took the public reads, trimmed them with fastp at Q25, ran MiXCR for clone calling and kept in-frame beta chains. For every CDR3 protein sequence, its rows merge into one entry that carries the most common genes and DNA. A total of about 650,000 distinct CDR3 sequences appear in this sample, around 50% of them only once. Roughly 14% of the sample is held by the ten biggest clonotypes. Sequencing used blood. These receptor sequences come from a woman of 80 years or more in good health.

On this clonotype: A much larger clone lies a single base off, so this may be a read error. J is TRBJ2-1 and V is TRBV11-2; 8 nucleotides match TRBD1. The CDR3 is 15 residues long. The germline V gene encodes CDR1 SGHAT and CDR2 FQNNGV. CDR3 protein: CASSSGTGSYNERFF. The DNA of the CDR3 is TGTGCCAGCAGTTCTGGGACAGGCTCCTACAATGAGCGGTTCTTC.

About this clonotype itself: A single base separates this from a much larger clone, so it may be a read error. The chain links TRBV7-9 to TRBJ2-1; D might be TRBD1 or TRBD2, each matching 6 bases. The CDR3 totals 15 residues. CDR1 is SEHNR, CDR2 FQNEAQ, per germline (reference sequence). The CDR3 DNA sequence: TGTACCAGCACCCCAGGGGTCGGGAGCGTGAATGAGCAGTTCTTC. Amino acid sequence: CTSTPGVGSVNEQFF.

This clonotype was seen at least ten times. This chain links TRBV20-1 with TRBJ2-5, with TRBD2 as a possible D gene (6 bases). The germline V gene has CDR1 DFQATT and CDR2 SNEGSKA (reference sequence). The CDR3 is 18 amino acids. Trimming cost V 2 bases and J 2 bases, with 24 bases left between them. The DNA for the CDR3 is TGCAGTGCTAGATCTATTTCTAGGGGCGCCGGGAGACAAGAGACCCAGTACTTC. Protein sequence: CSARSISRGAGRQETQYF.

The CDR3 here is CASSRATRGNTEAFF. CDR3 DNA sequence: TGTGCCAGCAGCCGAGCGACAAGGGGAAACACTGAAGCTTTCTTT. This rearrangement joins TRBV3-1 to TRBJ1-1; TRBD1 might be the D (5 bases). Trimming stripped 4 bases from V and 2 bases from J, with 14 bases between. The V gene's germline CDR1 is LGHDT and CDR2 YNNKEL (reference sequence). The CDR3 covers 15 residues. The full variable domain, in which reference TRBV3-1 and TRBJ1-1 provide the parts outside the CDR3, is DTAVSQTPKYLVTQMGNDKSIKCEQNLGHDTMYWYKQDSKKFLKIMFSYNNKELIINETVPNRFSPKSPDKAHLNLHINSLELGDSAVYFCASSRATRGNTEAFFGQGTRLTVV.

The rearrangement links TRBV29-1 to TRBJ2-4; 9 nucleotides align to TRBD1. The CDR3 totals 14 residues. Germline assignment: CDR1 SQVTM and CDR2 ANQGSEA. J lost 1 base, V lost 6 bases, and 4 bases had no gene match. The CDR3 coding sequence is TGCAGCGTGGGGACAGGGCTGGCCAAAAACATTCAGTACTTC. This translates into CSVGTGLAKNIQYF.

This clonotype appeared many times. CDR3 in DNA: TGCGCCAGCAGTCCCTTTGAAGGGGAGCTGTTTTTT. This encodes CASSPFEGELFF. This chain connects TRBV10-1 to TRBJ2-2; D is ambiguous. CDR3 size: 12 residues. V gave up 5 bases and J gave up 8 bases, with 9 bases separating them. CDR1 is WNHNN and CDR2 is SYGVQD in the germline V gene (reference sequence).

This clonotype was detected ten times or more. This sequence joins TRBV20-1 and TRBJ2-5, with D possibly matching TRBD2 (6 bases). The CDR3 runs 17 residues. V lost 4 bases and J lost 2, with 23 bases in between. The germline gives CDR1 DFQATT, CDR2 SNEGSKA (reference sequence). The CDR3, as DNA: TGCAGTGCTACCGAACACAAGGCAGGCGGGGATCAAGAGACCCAGTACTTC. As protein: CSATEHKAGGDQETQYF.

V usage is TRBV4-2 and J usage is TRBJ2-1; TRBD2 agrees at 8 bases. The CDR3 totals 13 residues. The germline gives CDR1 LGHNA, CDR2 YNFKEQ. V was pared by 9 bases and J by 4 bases, with 5 bases of the junction left unmatched. CDR3: CASGLALYNEQFF. Written as DNA, the CDR3 is TGTGCCAGTGGACTAGCCCTATACAATGAGCAGTTCTTC.

A few counts support this clonotype. The chain employs TRBV25-1 and TRBJ2-3; a possible D gene is TRBD1 (5 bases). Trimming removed 4 bases from V and 2 bases from J, with 13 bases in between. The V gene's germline CDR1 is MGHDK and CDR2 SYGVNS. The CDR3 sequence is 15 residues long. In DNA form, the CDR3 reads TGTGCCAGCAGTGGGGGCGAACGCCTCACAGATACGCAGTATTTT. It yields the protein CASSGGERLTDTQYF. Full variable domain (rest looked up from reference TRBV25-1 and TRBJ2-3): EADIYQTPRYLVIGTGKKITLECSQTMGHDKMYWYQQDPGMELHLIHYSYGVNSTEKGDLSSESTVSRIRTEHFPLTLESARPSHTSQYLCASSGGERLTDTQYFGPGTRLTVL.

The rearrangement uses TRBV6-2 or TRBV6-3 and TRBJ2-7; TRBD1 agrees at 10 bases. This CDR3 comprises 17 residues. Losses at the gene ends were 3 bases for V and 6 bases for J; bases not matched to a gene: 14. Germline V CDR1 and CDR2: MNHEY, SVGEGT. CDR3 coding DNA: TGTGCCAGCAGTTATTCGAGGACAGGGGGGACTTTCGGCGAGCAGTACTTC. Protein product: CASSYSRTGGTFGEQYF.

Points on this clonotype: A junction boundary mismatches the germline segment, possibly from a read error. This chain links TRBV7-2 with TRBJ2-5, with TRBD2 matching over 11 bases. Germline V gives CDR1 SGHTA, CDR2 FQGNSA. The CDR3 length is 16 residues. CDR3 protein: CASGLLAGGYTSEQYF. The CDR3 DNA reads TGTGCCAGCGGCTTATTAGCGGGAGGGTATACGAGTGAGCAGTACTTC.

The chain has TRBV6-5 and TRBJ2-4; 8 bases match TRBD2. The end of the DNA is better explained by TRBJ2-5, so the J call may be wrong. The CDR3 totals 14 residues. Germline V gene lookup returns CDR1 MNHEY and CDR2 SVGAGI. The CDR3 is CASRKPGGGETQYF. DNA for the CDR3: TGTGCCAGCAGGAAACCGGGAGGGGGAGAGACCCAGTACTTC.

V is TRBV20-1 and J is TRBJ2-4; D possibly uses TRBD1 or TRBD2 (5 bases each). Per the germline V gene, CDR1 is DFQATT and CDR2 is SNEGSKA (reference sequence). The CDR3 is made up of 15 amino acids. V was pared by 5 bases and J by 0 bases, with 14 bases between. CDR3 sequence (DNA): TGCAGTGCTGCCGGGACGGGGAGAGCCAAAAACATTCAGTACTTC. This gives the protein CSAAGTGRAKNIQYF.

This clonotype was picked up a small number of times. The chain joins TRBV14 to TRBJ1-1, with D hard to call. V was trimmed by 10 bases and J by 1 base, leaving 13 bases between them. The CDR3 runs to 13 residues. Looked up from germline, CDR1 is SGHDN and CDR2 is FVKESK. This chain's CDR3 is CATRDQENTEAFF. The CDR3 coding sequence is TGTGCCACCCGAGATCAAGAGAACACTGAAGCTTTCTTT.

V gene TRBV20-1 combines with J gene TRBJ2-3; 10 nucleotides align to TRBD2. With 5 bases clipped from V and 6 bases from J, the junction kept 11 bases outside the gene matches. Germline V gene data show CDR1 as DFQATT and CDR2 as SNEGSKA (reference sequence). This CDR3 contains 15 residues. The CDR3 nucleotides read TGCAGTGCTGCCCCACCACTAGCGGGGTCCGATACGCAGTATTTT. Its translation is CSAAPPLAGSDTQYF.

CDR3 coding DNA: TGCAGCGTCCAGGGACAGGGGTATGGGGCCAACGTCCTGACTTTC. This encodes CSVQGQGYGANVLTF. The chain carries TRBV29-1 and TRBJ2-6, with TRBD1 matching 10 bases. Unmatched junction bases numbered 5, after V lost 6 bases and J lost 3 bases. From germline, CDR1 is SQVTM and CDR2 ANQGSEA. This CDR3 is built from 15 residues. The full variable domain, with the rest looked up from reference TRBV29-1 and TRBJ2-6, is SAVISQKPSRDICQRGTSLTIQCQVDSQVTMMFWYRQQPGQSLTLIATANQGSEATYESGFVIDKFPISRPNLTFSTLTVSNMSPEDSSIYLCSVQGQGYGANVLTFGAGSRLTVL.